This is a list of T cell receptor beta chains from one sample in a study of blood T cell repertoires in COVID-19. Libraries were prepared by immunoSEQ multiplex PCR; TCRdb keeps only in-frame clonotypes and omits some of them. The table shows 400,000 to 450,000 clones, with about 90% occurring only once. Sequencing was done on a sample of PBMCs or T cells enriched from blood (not recorded which). The receptors here all came from a young man who had recovered from COVID-19. CDR3s include the opening cysteine and the closing phenylalanine or tryptophan. D genes are given only for firm matches. Clone sizes are given selectively: once, few, many, or a class where the clone is expanded.

J,V,size,D,DNA,CDR3
TRBJ1-1,TRBV5-1,few,TRBD1,TGCGCCAGCAGCTTGCTGCCCCAGGGGGCTTTGAACACTGAAGCTTTCTTT,CASSLLPQGALNTEAFF
TRBJ2-7,TRBV12-3/TRBV12-4,-,-,TGTGCCAGTACTACGACCTGGTCCTACGAGCAGTACTTC,CASTTTWSYEQYF
TRBJ2-7,TRBV12-5,-,TRBD1,TGTGCTAGTGGTTTGGCCATTCGGGACAGGGGCCACGAGCAGTACTTC,CASGLAIRDRGHEQYF
TRBJ2-3,TRBV24-1,-,-,TGTGCCACCAGTGCCGCGACTGGATACACAGATACGCAGTATTTT,CATSAATGYTDTQYF
TRBJ2-4,TRBV2,-,TRBD1,TGTGCCAGCAGTGATACAGGGGTTTCTCACGGCATTCAGTACTTC,CASSDTGVSHGIQYF
TRBJ1-6,TRBV2,-,TRBD1,TGTGCCAGCAGTCTCTCCTCCGGGACAGGGTTACCCCTCCACTTT,CASSLSSGTGLPLHF
TRBJ2-5,TRBV11-2,once,TRBD2,TGTGCCAGCAGCTTTATTTCCCCTAGCGGGGGGGTTGCGTACTTC,CASSFISPSGGVAYF
TRBJ1-5,TRBV28,-,-,TGTGCCAGCAGTTTAGACAACTATCAGCCCCAGCATTTT,CASSLDNYQPQHF
TRBJ1-4,TRBV2,once,-,TGTGCCAGTGTATTCGACAGTAATTTTGCAACTAATGAAAAACTGTTTTTT,CASVFDSNFATNEKLFF
TRBJ2-6,TRBV18,-,-,TGTGCCAGCTCAGGGGCACCTTCTGGGGCCAACGTCCTGACTTTC,CASSGAPSGANVLTF
TRBJ1-5,TRBV4-1,-,TRBD1,TGCGCCAGCAGCCATCAACAGGGGAGCAATCAGCCCCAGCATTTT,CASSHQQGSNQPQHF
TRBJ2-2,TRBV6-5,once,-,TGTGCCAGCAGGGATTTCGGCGGCGGGGAGCTGTTTTTT,CASRDFGGGELFF
TRBJ1-6,TRBV4-1,-,-,TGCGCCACCGGGGAGTTTGTCTCCTATAATTCACCCCTCCACTTT,CATGEFVSYNSPLHF
TRBJ2-7,TRBV7-2,-,-,TGTGCCAGCAGCTTACCTGTCAGCTACGAGCAGTACTTC,CASSLPVSYEQYF
TRBJ1-3,TRBV28,-,-,TGTGCCAGCAGTTCTGGGGCATTGGGAAACACCATATATTTT,CASSSGALGNTIYF
TRBJ2-5,TRBV27,few,TRBD1,TGTGCCAGCGGGACAGGGGGCGGGGAGACCCAGTACTTC,CASGTGGGETQYF
TRBJ1-1,TRBV3-1/TRBV3-2,-,TRBD1,TGTGCCAGCAGCCAACCAGGGGGAATCACTGAAGCTTTCTTT,CASSQPGGITEAFF
TRBJ1-6,TRBV9,-,-,TGTGCCAGCAGCGTAGGAGCGGACCCTTGGTCCCTCCACTTT,CASSVGADPWSLHF
TRBJ2-5,TRBV2,-,TRBD2,TGTGCCAGCAGCACACGACTAGCGGGAGGCCTTGGGGAGACCCAGTACTTC,CASSTRLAGGLGETQYF
TRBJ1-6,TRBV19,-,-,TGTGCCAGTAGTATTCGCCAAAAACTAAGCTCCTATAATTCACCCCTCCACTTT,CASSIRQKLSSYNSPLHF
TRBJ2-7,TRBV18,-,TRBD2,TGTGCCAGCTCACCGGGACTAGCGGGAGCGGGTGAGCAGTACTTC,CASSPGLAGAGEQYF
TRBJ1-6,TRBV7-3,-,-,TGTGCCAGCAGCTTAGCGGGAGGGTTAAACTCACCCCTCCACTTT,CASSLAGGLNSPLHF
TRBJ2-6,TRBV27,-,-,TGTGCCAGCAGTTTCGCAGGGTCGGTATCTGGGGCCAACGTCCTGACTTTC,CASSFAGSVSGANVLTF
TRBJ1-1,TRBV2,-,-,TGTGCCAGCAATAAGTGGGGCCGAAACACTGAAGCTTTCTTT,CASNKWGRNTEAFF
TRBJ1-2,TRBV28,-,TRBD1,TGTGCCAGCAGCGGACAGGGTTTAGGCTACACCTTC,CASSGQGLGYTF
TRBJ1-2,TRBV12-3/TRBV12-4,-,TRBD1,TGTGCCAGCAGCCCGGGACAGGGTAGCTACACCTTC,CASSPGQGSYTF
TRBJ1-2,TRBV24-1,-,TRBD1,TGTGCCACCAGAGGGACAGGGGTAGCTGGCTACACCTTC,CATRGTGVAGYTF
TRBJ1-5,TRBV21-1,few,-,TGTGCCAGCAGCCCCGACAGGGGGTCCCCTAATCAGCCCCAGCATTTT,CASSPDRGSPNQPQHF
TRBJ1-1,TRBV4-1,-,-,TGCGCCAGCGTCAAAACAGGGCAAACTGAAGCTTTCTTT,CASVKTGQTEAFF
TRBJ1-1,TRBV9,many,-,TGTGCCAGCAGCGTAGATAGAGTTACTGAAGCTTTCTTT,CASSVDRVTEAFF
TRBJ1-4,TRBV5-1,-,-,TGCGCCAGTGCCAGGGGAGCTAATGAAAAACTGTTTTTT,CASARGANEKLFF
TRBJ2-1,TRBV6-5,-,TRBD2,TGTGCCAGCAGTTATTTGGGGAGGGCCGCGAATGAGCAGTTCTTC,CASSYLGRAANEQFF
TRBJ2-7,TRBV27,-,TRBD1,TGTGCCAGCAGTCGCTCCGGGACAGGGGACTACGAGCAGTACTTC,CASSRSGTGDYEQYF
TRBJ1-6,TRBV7-6,-,-,TGTGCCAGCAGCTTAAAGCCAGGGGTCGATTCACCCCTCCACTTT,CASSLKPGVDSPLHF
TRBJ1-2,TRBV5-1,-,-,TGCGCCAGCAGCTTTACAGGTTCCGGCTACACCTTC,CASSFTGSGYTF
TRBJ1-3,TRBV5-6,-,TRBD1,TGTGCCAGCAGCCGAAACCAGGGGGCGCGTGGAAACACCATATATTTT,CASSRNQGARGNTIYF
TRBJ1-4,TRBV30,-,TRBD1,TGTGCCTGGGACAGGGGAATCCGGGAAAAACTGTTTTTT,CAWDRGIREKLFF